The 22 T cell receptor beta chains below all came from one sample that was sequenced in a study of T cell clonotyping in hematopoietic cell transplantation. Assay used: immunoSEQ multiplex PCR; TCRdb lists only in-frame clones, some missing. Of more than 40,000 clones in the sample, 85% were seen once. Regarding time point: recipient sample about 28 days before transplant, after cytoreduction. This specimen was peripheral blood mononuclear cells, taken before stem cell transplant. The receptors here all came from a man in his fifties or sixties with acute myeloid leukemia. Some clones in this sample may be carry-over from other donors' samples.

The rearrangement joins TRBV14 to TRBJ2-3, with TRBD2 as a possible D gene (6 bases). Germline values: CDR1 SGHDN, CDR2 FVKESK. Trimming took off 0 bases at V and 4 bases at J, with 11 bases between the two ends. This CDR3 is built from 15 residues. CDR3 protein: CASSQDRGYADTQYF. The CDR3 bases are TGTGCCAGCAGCCAAGATCGGGGGTATGCAGATACGCAGTATTTT. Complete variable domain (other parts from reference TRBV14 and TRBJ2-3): EAGVTQFPSHSVIEKGQTVTLRCDPISGHDNLYWYRRVMGKEIKFLLHFVKESKQDESGMPNNRFLAERTGGTYSTLKVQPAELEDSGVYFCASSQDRGYADTQYFGPGTRLTVL.

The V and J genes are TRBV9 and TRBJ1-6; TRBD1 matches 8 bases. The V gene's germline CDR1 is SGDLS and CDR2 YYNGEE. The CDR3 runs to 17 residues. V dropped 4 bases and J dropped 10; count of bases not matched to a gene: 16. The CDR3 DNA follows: TGTGCCAGCAGCCCCAGACAGGGGCTAAATGGGGTGTCACCCCTCCACTTT. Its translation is CASSPRQGLNGVSPLHF.

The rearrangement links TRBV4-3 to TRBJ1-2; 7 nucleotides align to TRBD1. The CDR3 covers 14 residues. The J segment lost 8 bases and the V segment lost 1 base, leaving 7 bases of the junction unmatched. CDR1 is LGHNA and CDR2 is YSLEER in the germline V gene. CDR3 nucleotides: TGCGCCAGCAGCCAAGGACAGGGTACAGGGGGCTACACCTTC. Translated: CASSQGQGTGGYTF.

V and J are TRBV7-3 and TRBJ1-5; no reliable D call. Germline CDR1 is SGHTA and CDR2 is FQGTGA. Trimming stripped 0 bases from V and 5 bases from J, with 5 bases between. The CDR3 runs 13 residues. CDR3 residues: CASSLTADQPQHF. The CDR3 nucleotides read TGTGCCAGCAGCTTAACCGCCGATCAGCCCCAGCATTTT.

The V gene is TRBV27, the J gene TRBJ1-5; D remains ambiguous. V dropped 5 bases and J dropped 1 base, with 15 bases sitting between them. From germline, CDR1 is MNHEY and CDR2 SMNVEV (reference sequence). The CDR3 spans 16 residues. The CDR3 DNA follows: TGTGCCAGCAGTATAACCCCGGACGCGAGCAATCAGCCCCAGCATTTT. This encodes CASSITPDASNQPQHF.

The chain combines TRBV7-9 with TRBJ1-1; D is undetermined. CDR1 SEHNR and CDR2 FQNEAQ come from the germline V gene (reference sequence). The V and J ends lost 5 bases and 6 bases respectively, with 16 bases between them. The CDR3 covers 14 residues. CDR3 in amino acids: CASSPLLTWAEAFF. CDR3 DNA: TGTGCCAGCAGCCCCCTCCTGACCTGGGCTGAAGCTTTCTTT.

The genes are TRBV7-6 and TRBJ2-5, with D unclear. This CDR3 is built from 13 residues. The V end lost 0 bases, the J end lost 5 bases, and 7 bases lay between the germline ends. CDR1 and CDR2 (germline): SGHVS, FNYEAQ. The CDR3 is CASSLAHGETQYF. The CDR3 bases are TGTGCCAGCAGCTTAGCGCATGGGGAGACCCAGTACTTC. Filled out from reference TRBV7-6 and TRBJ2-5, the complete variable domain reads GAGVSQSPRYKVTKRGQDVALRCDPISGHVSLYWYRQALGQGPEFLTYFNYEAQQDKSGLPNDRFSAERPEGSISTLTIQRTEQRDSAMYRCASSLAHGETQYFGPGTRLLVL.

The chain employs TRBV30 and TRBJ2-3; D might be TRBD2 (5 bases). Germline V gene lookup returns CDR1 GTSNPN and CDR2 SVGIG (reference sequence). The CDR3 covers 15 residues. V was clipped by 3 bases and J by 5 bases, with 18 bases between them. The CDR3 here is CAWSHLDRDLDTQYF. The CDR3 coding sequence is TGTGCCTGGAGCCATCTTGACCGGGATCTAGATACGCAGTATTTT. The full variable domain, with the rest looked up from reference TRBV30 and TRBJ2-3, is SQTIHQWPATLVQPVGSPLSLECTVEGTSNPNLYWYRQAAGRGLQLLFYSVGIGQISSEVPQNLSASRPQDRQFILSSKKLLLSDSGFYLCAWSHLDRDLDTQYFGPGTRLTVL.

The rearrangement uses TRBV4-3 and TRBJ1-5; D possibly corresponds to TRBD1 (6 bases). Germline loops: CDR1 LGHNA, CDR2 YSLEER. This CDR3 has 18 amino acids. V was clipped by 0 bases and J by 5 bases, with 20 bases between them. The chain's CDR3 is CASSQDPHPGARHQPQHF. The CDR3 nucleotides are TGCGCCAGCAGCCAAGACCCTCACCCAGGGGCAAGGCATCAGCCCCAGCATTTT.

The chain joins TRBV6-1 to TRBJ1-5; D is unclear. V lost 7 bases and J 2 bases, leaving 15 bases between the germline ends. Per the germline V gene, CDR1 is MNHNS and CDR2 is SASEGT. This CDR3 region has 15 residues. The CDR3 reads CASKTDGGGNQPQHF. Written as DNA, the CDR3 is TGTGCCAGCAAAACGGACGGTGGGGGCAATCAGCCCCAGCATTTT.

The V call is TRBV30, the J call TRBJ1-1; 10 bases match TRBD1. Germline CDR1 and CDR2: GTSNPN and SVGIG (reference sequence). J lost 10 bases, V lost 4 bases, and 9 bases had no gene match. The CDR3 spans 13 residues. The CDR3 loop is CAWIRQGAIGAFF. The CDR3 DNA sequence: TGTGCCTGGATCCGACAGGGGGCCATCGGAGCTTTCTTT. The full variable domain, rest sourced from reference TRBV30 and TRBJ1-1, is SQTIHQWPATLVQPVGSPLSLECTVEGTSNPNLYWYRQAAGRGLQLLFYSVGIGQISSEVPQNLSASRPQDRQFILSSKKLLLSDSGFYLCAWIRQGAIGAFFGQGTRLTVV.

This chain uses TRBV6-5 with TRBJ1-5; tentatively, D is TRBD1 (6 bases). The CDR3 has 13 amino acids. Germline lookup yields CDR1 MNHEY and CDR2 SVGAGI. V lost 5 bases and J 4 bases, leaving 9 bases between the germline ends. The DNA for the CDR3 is TGTGCCAGCAGTGCCGACAGGAATCAGCCCCAGCATTTT. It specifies CASSADRNQPQHF.

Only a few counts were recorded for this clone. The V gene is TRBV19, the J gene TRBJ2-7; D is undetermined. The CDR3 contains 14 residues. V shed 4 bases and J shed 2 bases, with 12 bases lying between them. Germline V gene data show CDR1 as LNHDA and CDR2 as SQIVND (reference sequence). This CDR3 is CASSTGLGPYEQYF. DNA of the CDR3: TGTGCCAGTAGTACGGGCCTAGGACCCTACGAGCAGTACTTC.

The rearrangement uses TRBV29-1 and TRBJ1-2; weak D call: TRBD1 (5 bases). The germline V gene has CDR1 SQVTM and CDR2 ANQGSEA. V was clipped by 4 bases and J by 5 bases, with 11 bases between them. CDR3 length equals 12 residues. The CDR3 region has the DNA TGCAGCGTTGCGGACAATCGGTATGGCTACACCTTC. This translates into CSVADNRYGYTF.

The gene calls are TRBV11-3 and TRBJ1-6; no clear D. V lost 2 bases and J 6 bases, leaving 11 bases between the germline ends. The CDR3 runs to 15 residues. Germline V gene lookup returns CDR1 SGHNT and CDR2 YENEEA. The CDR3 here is CASSLRLGSNSPLHF. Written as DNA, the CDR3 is TGTGCCAGCAGCTTAAGGCTGGGCAGTAATTCACCCCTCCACTTT.

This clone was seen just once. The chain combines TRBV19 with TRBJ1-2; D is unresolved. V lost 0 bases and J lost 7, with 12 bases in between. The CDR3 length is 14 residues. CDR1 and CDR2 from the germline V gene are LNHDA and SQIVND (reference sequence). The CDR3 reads CASSIDHLGPGYTF. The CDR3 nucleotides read TGTGCCAGTAGTATAGATCATCTGGGTCCTGGCTACACCTTC.

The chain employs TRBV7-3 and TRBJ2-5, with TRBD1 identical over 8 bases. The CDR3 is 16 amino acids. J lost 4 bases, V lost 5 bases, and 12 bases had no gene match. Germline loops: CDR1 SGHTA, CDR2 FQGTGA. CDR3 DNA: TGTGCCAGCAGCCTACTGCACGGACAGGGTATAGAGACCCAGTACTTC. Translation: CASSLLHGQGIETQYF.

CDR3 protein: CASSDLAGMLGRQFF. The CDR3 region has the DNA TGTGCCAGCAGCGACCTAGCGGGTATGCTCGGTCGGCAGTTCTTC. This chain connects TRBV13 to TRBJ2-1; 8 bases match TRBD2. J gave up 12 bases and V 5 bases, and 15 bases lay outside the gene matches. In germline, CDR1 is PRHDT, CDR2 FYEKMQ (reference sequence). This CDR3 contains 15 residues.

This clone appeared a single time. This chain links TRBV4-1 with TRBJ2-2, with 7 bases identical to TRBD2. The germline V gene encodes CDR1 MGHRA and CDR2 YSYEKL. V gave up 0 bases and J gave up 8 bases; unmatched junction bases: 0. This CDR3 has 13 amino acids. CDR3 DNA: TGCGCCAGCAGCCAAGAACTAGCGGGGGAGCTGTTTTTT. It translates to CASSQELAGELFF.

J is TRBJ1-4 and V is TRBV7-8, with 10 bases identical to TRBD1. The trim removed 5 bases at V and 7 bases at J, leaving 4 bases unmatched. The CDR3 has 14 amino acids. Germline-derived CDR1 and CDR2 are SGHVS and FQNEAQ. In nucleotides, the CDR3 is TGTGCCAGCAGCCTCGACAGGGGGCGTGAAAAACTGTTTTTT. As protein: CASSLDRGREKLFF.

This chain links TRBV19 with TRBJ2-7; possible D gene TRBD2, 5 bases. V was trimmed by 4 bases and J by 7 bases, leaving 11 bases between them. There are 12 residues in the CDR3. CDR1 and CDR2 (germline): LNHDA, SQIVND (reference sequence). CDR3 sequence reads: CASSTPGLEQYF. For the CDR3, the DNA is TGTGCCAGTAGTACCCCCGGACTGGAGCAGTACTTC.

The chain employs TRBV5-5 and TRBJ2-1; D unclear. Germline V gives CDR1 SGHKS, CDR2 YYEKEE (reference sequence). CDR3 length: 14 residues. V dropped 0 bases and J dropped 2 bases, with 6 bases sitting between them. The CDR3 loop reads CASSLGHTYNEQFF. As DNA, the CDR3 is TGTGCCAGCAGCTTGGGGCATACCTACAATGAGCAGTTCTTC.